The sequence of this TCR beta chain was determined in a study of technical replicates of blood from several donors. This CDR3 contains 14 residues. The germline V gene encodes CDR1 SGHNT and CDR2 YYREEE (reference sequence). Trimming shortened V by 2 bases and J by 4 bases, and 12 bases separated the two germline ends. Clones were sequenced by immunoSEQ multiplex PCR, and TCRdb holds only the in-frame ones, with some missing. This sample has about 94,000 clones; 95% occur once, and the top ten carry over 0.2%. This clone was detected only once. The material sequenced was T cells isolated from PBMCs. The sequence came from a human donor in good health. The J gene is TRBJ1-1, the V gene TRBV5-4, with D possibly being TRBD1 (5 bases). CDR3 residues: CASSLRQGGTEAFF. CDR3 sequence (DNA): TGTGCCAGCAGCTTAAGGCAGGGCGGCACTGAAGCTTTCTTT.